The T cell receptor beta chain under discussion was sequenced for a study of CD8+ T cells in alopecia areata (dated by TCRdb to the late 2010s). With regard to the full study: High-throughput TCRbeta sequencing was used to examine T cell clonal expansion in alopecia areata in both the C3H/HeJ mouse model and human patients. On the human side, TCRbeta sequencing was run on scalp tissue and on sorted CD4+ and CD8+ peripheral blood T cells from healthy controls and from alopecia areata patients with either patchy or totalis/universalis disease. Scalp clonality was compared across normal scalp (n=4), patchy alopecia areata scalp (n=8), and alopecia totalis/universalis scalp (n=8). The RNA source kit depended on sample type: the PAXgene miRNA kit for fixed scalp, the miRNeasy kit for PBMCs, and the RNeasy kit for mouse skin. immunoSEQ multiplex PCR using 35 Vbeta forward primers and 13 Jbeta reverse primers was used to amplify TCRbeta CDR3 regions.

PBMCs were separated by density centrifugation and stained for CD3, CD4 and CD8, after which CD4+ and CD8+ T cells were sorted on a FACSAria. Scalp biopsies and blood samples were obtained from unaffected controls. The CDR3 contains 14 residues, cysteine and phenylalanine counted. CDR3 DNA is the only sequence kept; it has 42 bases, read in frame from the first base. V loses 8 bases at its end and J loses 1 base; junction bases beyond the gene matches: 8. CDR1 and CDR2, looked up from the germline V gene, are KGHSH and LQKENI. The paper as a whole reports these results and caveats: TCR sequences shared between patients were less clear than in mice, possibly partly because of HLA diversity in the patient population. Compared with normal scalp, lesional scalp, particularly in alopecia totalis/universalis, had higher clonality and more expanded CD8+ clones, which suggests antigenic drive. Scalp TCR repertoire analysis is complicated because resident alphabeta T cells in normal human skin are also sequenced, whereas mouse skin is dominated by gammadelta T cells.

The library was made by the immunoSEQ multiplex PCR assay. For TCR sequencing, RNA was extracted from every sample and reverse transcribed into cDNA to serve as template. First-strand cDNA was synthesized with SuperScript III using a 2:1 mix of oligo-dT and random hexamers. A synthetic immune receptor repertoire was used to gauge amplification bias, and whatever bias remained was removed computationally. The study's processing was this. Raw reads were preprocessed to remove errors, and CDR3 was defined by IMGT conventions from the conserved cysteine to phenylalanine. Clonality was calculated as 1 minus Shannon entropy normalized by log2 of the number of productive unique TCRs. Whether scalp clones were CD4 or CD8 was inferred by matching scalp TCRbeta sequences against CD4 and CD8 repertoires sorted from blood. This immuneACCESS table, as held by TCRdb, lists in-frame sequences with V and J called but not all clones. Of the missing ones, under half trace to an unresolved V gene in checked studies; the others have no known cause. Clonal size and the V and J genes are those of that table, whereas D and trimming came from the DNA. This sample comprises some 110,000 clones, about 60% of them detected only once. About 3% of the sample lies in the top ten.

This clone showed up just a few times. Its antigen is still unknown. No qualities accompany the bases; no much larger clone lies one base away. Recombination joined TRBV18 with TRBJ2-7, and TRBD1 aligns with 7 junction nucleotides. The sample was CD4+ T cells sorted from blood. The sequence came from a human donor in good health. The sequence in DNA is TGTGCCAGCCAACCGGGGACAGCATCCTACGAGCAGTACTTC. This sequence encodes CASQPGTASYEQYF. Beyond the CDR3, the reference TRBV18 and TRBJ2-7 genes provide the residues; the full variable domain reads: NAGVMQNPRHLVRRRGQEARLRCSPMKGHSHVYWYRQLPEEGLKFMVYLQKENIIDESGMPKERFSAEFPKEGPSILRIQQVVRGDSAAYFCASQPGTASYEQYFGPGTRLTVT.